This T cell receptor beta chain was recovered during a study of blood T cell repertoires in COVID-19. Only in-frame clones appear in the TCRdb table, and some are missing; sequencing was by immunoSEQ multiplex PCR. This table has 90,000 to 130,000 clones, around 90% appearing once. The V end was cut by 3 bases, the J end by 6 bases, with 15 bases between. CDR1 and CDR2 (germline): SGHTA, FQGTGA. The CDR3 contains 15 residues. V usage is TRBV7-3 and J usage is TRBJ2-1, with D perhaps TRBD1 (5 bases). Material for sequencing was peripheral blood. The TCR sequence derives from a human donor in a cohort sampled during active COVID-19. The CDR3 DNA sequence: TGTGCCAGCAGCTTGCAGGGTGGACAAGGCAATGAGCAGTTCTTC. Amino acid sequence: CASSLQGGQGNEQFF. The full variable domain, rest sourced from reference TRBV7-3 and TRBJ2-1, is GAGVSQTPSNKVTEKGKYVELRCDPISGHTALYWYRQSLGQGPEFLIYFQGTGAADDSGLPNDRFFAVRPEGSVSTLKIQRTERGDSAVYLCASSLQGGQGNEQFFGPGTRLTVL.